This is a list of T cell receptor beta chains from one sample in a study of blood T cell repertoires in COVID-19. The method was immunoSEQ multiplex PCR; TCRdb's version includes in-frame clones alone and lacks a portion of them. The table has about 140,000 clones, 82% seen once. Sequenced sample: peripheral blood. These TCRs come from a woman older than 75 with acute or convalescent COVID-19. Each CDR3 is given with its conserved first and last residue. D genes are given only for firm matches. For some rows the clone size is stated as once, few or many, or as a class when expanded; others skip it.

D | J | V | size | length | DNA | CDR3
TRBD1 | TRBJ1-4 | TRBV28 | few | 16 | TGTGCCAGCAGTCGCGTAACAGGGGCAACTAATGAAAAACTGTTTTTT | CASSRVTGATNEKLFF
TRBD1 | TRBJ2-7 | TRBV18 | once | 16 | TGTGCCAGCTCACCAAATTCACAGGGGGTCTCCTACGAGCAGTACTTC | CASSPNSQGVSYEQYF
NA | TRBJ2-7 | TRBV7-2 | few | 15 | TGTGCCAGCAGCTTAAGTGTGGGACTTGGCTACGAGCAGTACTTC | CASSLSVGLGYEQYF
TRBD1 | TRBJ1-2 | TRBV28 | NA | 14 | TGTGCCAGCAGGCTTGACAGGGGGGGTATAGGCTACACCTTC | CASRLDRGGIGYTF
TRBD2 | TRBJ2-1 | TRBV4-1 | NA | 16 | TGCGCCAGCAGACGCATAGCGGGGACCTCCTACAATGAGCAGTTCTTC | CASRRIAGTSYNEQFF
TRBD2 | TRBJ2-3 | TRBV28 | NA | 15 | TGTGCCAGCAGCTCGACTAGCGGTAGCACAGATACGCAGTATTTT | CASSSTSGSTDTQYF
NA | TRBJ1-2 | TRBV6-6 | few | 13 | TGTGCCAGCAGTTCACCCCGAGTCGGGGGCTACACCTTC | CASSSPRVGGYTF
TRBD2 | TRBJ2-7 | TRBV5-4 | NA | 15 | TGTGCCAGCAGCTTACCCAGCGGGGGGCCGGGCGAGCAGTACTTC | CASSLPSGGPGEQYF
NA | TRBJ1-4 | TRBV5-6 | NA | 15 | TGTGCCAGCAGCTTTATGGGGGGATATCAAGAAAAACTGTTTTTT | CASSFMGGYQEKLFF
NA | TRBJ2-2 | TRBV7-3 | few | 16 | TGTGCCAGCAGCTTAAAGGACTACCCGAACACCGGGGAGCTGTTTTTT | CASSLKDYPNTGELFF
TRBD1 | TRBJ1-2 | TRBV7-2 | NA | 17 | TGTGCCAGCAGCCCTACGAATCGACAGGGGTCCTTAAGGGGCTACACCTTC | CASSPTNRQGSLRGYTF
NA | TRBJ2-6 | TRBV2 | NA | 13 | TGTGCCAGCAGTACTCTTGGGGCCAACGTCCTGACTTTC | CASSTLGANVLTF
TRBD1 | TRBJ1-1 | TRBV28 | NA | 19 | TGTGCCAGCAGTTTAATGCGGGAGGGCAGGGGGCCCCTAGGCACTGAAGCTTTCTTT | CASSLMREGRGPLGTEAFF
TRBD1 | TRBJ2-3 | TRBV10-3 | NA | 16 | TGTGCCATCAGCCAGACAGGGCGGTCGAGCACAGATACGCAGTATTTT | CAISQTGRSSTDTQYF
NA | TRBJ2-7 | TRBV18 | NA | 15 | TGTGCCAGCTCACGACCGGGGGCCCAATCCTACGAGCAGTACTTC | CASSRPGAQSYEQYF
NA | TRBJ1-1 | TRBV5-1 | few | 14 | TGCGCCAGCAGCTTGGCCCTCCTCCCCTCTGAAGCTTTCTTT | CASSLALLPSEAFF